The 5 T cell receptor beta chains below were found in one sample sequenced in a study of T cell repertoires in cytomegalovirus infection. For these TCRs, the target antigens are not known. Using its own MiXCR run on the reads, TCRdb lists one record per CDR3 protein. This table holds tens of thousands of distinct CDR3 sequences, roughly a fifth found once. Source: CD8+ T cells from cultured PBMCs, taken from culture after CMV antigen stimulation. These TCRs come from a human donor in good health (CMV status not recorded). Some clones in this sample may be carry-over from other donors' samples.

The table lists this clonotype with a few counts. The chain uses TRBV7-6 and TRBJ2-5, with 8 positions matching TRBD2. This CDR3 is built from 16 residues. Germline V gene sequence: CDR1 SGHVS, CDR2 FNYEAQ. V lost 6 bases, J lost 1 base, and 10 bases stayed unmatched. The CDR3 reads CASSPYAGGIQETQYF. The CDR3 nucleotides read TGTGCCAGCAGTCCCTATGCGGGGGGTATCCAAGAGACCCAGTACTTC.

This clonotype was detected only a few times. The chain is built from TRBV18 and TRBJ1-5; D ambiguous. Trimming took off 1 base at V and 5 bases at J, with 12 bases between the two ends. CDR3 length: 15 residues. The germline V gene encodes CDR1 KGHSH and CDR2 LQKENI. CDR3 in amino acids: CASSPLRQSHQPQHF. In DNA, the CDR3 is TGTGCCAGCTCACCACTGAGACAATCCCATCAGCCCCAGCATTTT.

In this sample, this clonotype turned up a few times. This CDR3 is CASSYRGRARGEQYF. The CDR3 DNA reads as TGTGCCAGCAGTTACCGCGGCAGGGCCCGGGGCGAGCAGTACTTC. V usage is TRBV6-2 or TRBV6-3 and J usage is TRBJ2-7; D may correspond to TRBD1 or TRBD2 (5 bases each). V lost 2 bases and J 6 bases, leaving 17 bases between the germline ends. This CDR3 is built from 15 residues. From germline, CDR1 is MNHEY and CDR2 SVGEGT.

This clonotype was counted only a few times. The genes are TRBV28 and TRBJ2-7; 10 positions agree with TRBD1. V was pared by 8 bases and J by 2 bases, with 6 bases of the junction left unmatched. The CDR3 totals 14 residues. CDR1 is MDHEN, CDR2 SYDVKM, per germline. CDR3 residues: CASQGTGAAYEQYF. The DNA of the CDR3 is TGTGCCAGCCAAGGGACAGGGGCGGCCTACGAGCAGTACTTC.

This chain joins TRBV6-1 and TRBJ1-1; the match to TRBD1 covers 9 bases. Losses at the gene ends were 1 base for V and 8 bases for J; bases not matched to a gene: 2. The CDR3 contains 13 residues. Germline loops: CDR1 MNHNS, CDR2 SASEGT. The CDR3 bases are TGTGCCAGCAGTGAAGGGGGGACAGGGGAAGCTTTCTTT. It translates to CASSEGGTGEAFF.